The 7 T cell receptor beta chains reported below all come from one sample, sequenced in a study of blood T cell repertoires in COVID-19. Assay: immunoSEQ multiplex PCR; the TCRdb copy retains only in-frame clones and omits some. This sample yields about 210,000 clones, of which over 80% are seen a single time; 9% to 12% belongs to the top ten. Sequencing was done on a sample of PBMCs or T cells enriched from blood (not recorded which). All receptors derive from a man between 18 and 35 years old with acute COVID-19.

V and J are TRBV6-5 and TRBJ1-6; 9 bases align to TRBD1. Germline V gene lookup returns CDR1 MNHEY and CDR2 SVGAGI. With 4 bases clipped from V and 9 bases from J, the junction kept 4 bases outside the gene matches. The CDR3 runs to 14 residues. CDR3 residues: CASSSTGGSSPLHF. The CDR3 nucleotides are TGTGCCAGCAGTTCGACAGGGGGATCTTCACCCCTCCACTTT.

The J gene is TRBJ1-1, the V gene TRBV3-1 (or the pseudogene TRBV3-2); TRBD1 is a possible D gene (5 bases). The CDR3 is 17 amino acids. CDR1 is LGHDT and CDR2 is YNNKEL in the germline V gene (reference sequence). With 0 bases removed from V and 1 base from J, the gap between germline ends came to 15 bases. CDR3 amino acids: CASSQDRRQGWNTEAFF. CDR3 DNA sequence: TGTGCCAGCAGCCAAGATAGAAGGCAGGGATGGAACACTGAAGCTTTCTTT.

The chain is built from TRBV5-4 and TRBJ2-3; 9 bases fit TRBD2. CDR1 is SGHNT, CDR2 YYREEE, per germline (reference sequence). The CDR3 consists of 14 residues. The V and J ends lost 1 base and 8 bases, in that order; junction bases with no gene match: 5. The CDR3 nucleotides are TGTGCCAGCAGCTTGACAGCGGGAGGTCGTACGCAGTATTTT. Translating gives CASSLTAGGRTQYF.

This rearrangement joins TRBV6-2 or TRBV6-3 to TRBJ1-5; 7 bases map to TRBD1. Germline CDR1 reads MNHEY; CDR2 reads SVGEGT. V lost 5 bases and J lost 4; bases outside the gene matches: 5. The CDR3 extends over 14 amino acids. CDR3: CASSLGQANQPQHF. The DNA for the CDR3 is TGTGCCAGCAGTCTCGGACAGGCAAATCAGCCCCAGCATTTT.

The rearrangement joins TRBV19 to TRBJ2-3; D may be TRBD2 (6 bases). V gave up 7 bases and J gave up 6 bases, with 14 bases separating them. There are 13 residues in the CDR3. The germline gives CDR1 LNHDA, CDR2 SQIVND (reference sequence). Written as DNA, the CDR3 is TGTGCCAGTAAGGGGAGGTTTACGGATACGCAGTATTTT. As protein: CASKGRFTDTQYF.

The chain employs TRBV7-5 and TRBJ2-3; the table's TRBD2 call for D was not verified on the DNA. TRBV7-5 is given as a pseudogene. The CDR3 covers 20 residues. DNA of the CDR3: TGTGCCAGAAGCTTATATTATCGGGGTAGCAGCCCTTTCGGGACAGATACGCAGTATTTT. Protein: CARSLYYRGSSPFGTDTQYF.

This chain connects TRBV19 to TRBJ1-1; 8 bases fit TRBD1. The CDR3 has 14 residues. Looked up from germline, CDR1 is LNHDA and CDR2 is SQIVND (reference sequence). The V and J ends lost 1 base and 7 bases, in that order; junction bases with no gene match: 5. In DNA, the CDR3 is TGTGCCAGTAGTATAGGGGGACAGGTCTTTGAAGCTTTCTTT. Amino acids: CASSIGGQVFEAFF.